These T cell receptor beta chains were read from a single sample in a study of blood T cell dynamics during melanoma immunotherapy. Sequencing used immunoSEQ multiplex PCR; TCRdb keeps in-frame clones, though not all of them. The data show 4,500 or so clones, 78% seen once. Source: blood, taken from a patient treated with checkpoint blockade. These receptors were obtained from a human donor with melanoma. Each CDR3 is given without its conserved first and last residue.

V gene: TRBV7-9
CDR3 length: 12
CDR3 protein: ASTPIRIYYGYT

V gene: TRBV11-2
CDR3 length: 13
CDR3 protein: ASSPTLDRAYGYT

V gene: TRBV13
CDR3 length: 13
CDR3 protein: ASSSKGRNTGELF

V gene: TRBV9
CDR3 length: 11
CDR3 protein: ASSGRLNTEAF

V gene: TRBV6-5
CDR3 length: 10
CDR3 protein: ASSSGEQPQH

V gene: TRBV9
CDR3 length: 12
CDR3 protein: ASSVEDSYTEAF

V gene: TRBV2
CDR3 length: 12
CDR3 protein: ASSGIYSNQPQH

V gene: TRBV10-3
CDR3 length: 12
CDR3 protein: AIKVGQGYSPLH

V gene: TRBV6-5
CDR3 length: 11
CDR3 protein: ASSDPVRNEQF

V gene: TRBV27
CDR3 length: 12
CDR3 protein: ASSPRRSNSPLH

V gene: TRBV4-1
CDR3 length: 12
CDR3 protein: ASSQESAGREQY

V gene: TRBV2
CDR3 length: 12
CDR3 protein: ASRQGADNSPLH

V gene: TRBV7-9
CDR3 length: 12
CDR3 protein: ASSLGTGGNEQF

V gene: TRBV18
CDR3 length: 13
CDR3 protein: ASSPWDQGPSAQH

V gene: TRBV11-3
CDR3 length: 13
CDR3 protein: ASSPPQGRHNEQF

V gene: TRBV7-9
CDR3 length: 10
CDR3 protein: ASSLIVGEQY

V gene: TRBV20-1
CDR3 length: 9
CDR3 protein: SARKGYGYT

V gene: TRBV6-6
CDR3 length: 10
CDR3 protein: ASSLSSYEQY

V gene: TRBV7-8
CDR3 length: 15
CDR3 protein: ASSQDWGQGTDTEAF

V gene: TRBV7-2
CDR3 length: 14
CDR3 protein: ASSFSGSLRAGELF

V gene: TRBV7-2
CDR3 length: 13
CDR3 protein: ASSLWLADQETQY

V gene: TRBV7-2
CDR3 length: 11
CDR3 protein: ASSPTRSRELF

V gene: TRBV27
CDR3 length: 12
CDR3 protein: ASSLKGAEPEAF

V gene: TRBV19
CDR3 length: 12
CDR3 protein: ASSTDRGREKLF

V gene: TRBV2
CDR3 length: 13
CDR3 protein: ASSEGRGSTGELF

V gene: TRBV7-6
CDR3 length: 14
CDR3 protein: ASSKVAGGRTDTQY

V gene: TRBV9
CDR3 length: 14
CDR3 protein: ASSTTGDWSDTEAF

V gene: TRBV4-1
CDR3 length: 13
CDR3 protein: ASSQGQGSKNIQY

V gene: TRBV28
CDR3 length: 12
CDR3 protein: ASSSTGRTETQY

V gene: TRBV5-5
CDR3 length: 11
CDR3 protein: ASSYPGKDEQY

V gene: TRBV25-1
CDR3 length: 10
CDR3 protein: ASTQGSGELF

V gene: TRBV15
CDR3 length: 14
CDR3 protein: ATSRDRGTGSYEQY

V gene: TRBV4-1
CDR3 length: 13
CDR3 protein: ASSQGEQGNQPQH

V gene: TRBV4-3
CDR3 length: 13
CDR3 protein: ASSQDPGFSYEQY

V gene: TRBV5-8
CDR3 length: 15
CDR3 protein: ASSSADRVGSNQPQH